Presented here are 13 T cell receptor beta chains from one specimen sequenced in a study of beta chain features in type 1 diabetes (dated by TCRdb to 2017 to 2018). Library preparation was by the immunoSEQ multiplex PCR assay. The High Capacity cDNA Reverse Transcription Kit was used to reverse transcribe all of the isolated RNA, meaning that expressed TCRB transcripts were what got sequenced. TCRdb limited this immuneACCESS table to in-frame rearrangements with V and J called. A share of clones is missing; checked studies link under half to unresolved V genes, and the rest is unexplained. Counted in this sample were over 650,000 clones; around 15% of them appeared once. Less than 0.04% of the sample rests with the top ten. General conclusions and limits of the study: In all four CD4+ subsets, TCRB CDR3 length was moderately but significantly shorter in type 1 diabetes patients.

Antigens of these TCRs are unknown. Sequencing input: naive CD4+ T cells from blood. Sample cell subset or site, as interpreted from the label and publication: true naive CD4+ T cells. The receptors were sampled from a man between 18 and 29 years old with type 1 diabetes.

J is TRBJ1-6 and V is TRBV30, with D unclear. V lost 3 bases and J 4 bases, leaving 13 bases between the germline ends. This CDR3 contains 15 residues. Germline values: CDR1 GTSNPN, CDR2 SVGIG (reference sequence). CDR3 nucleotide sequence: TGTGCCTGGAGGAATGGGGTAGTGTATAATTCACCCCTCCACTTT. This sequence encodes CAWRNGVVYNSPLHF.

The chain recombines TRBV27 with TRBJ2-1; possible D gene TRBD2, 7 bases. Trimming pared 7 bases from V and 6 bases from J, leaving 13 bases between. Germline CDR1 is MNHEY and CDR2 is SMNVEV (reference sequence). CDR3 length: 13 amino acids. CDR3 nucleotides: TGTGCCAGCACGGGGGGCAATGGCAATGAGCAGTTCTTC. Protein: CASTGGNGNEQFF.

This clone was found a few times. The chain employs TRBV11-2 and TRBJ2-3; maybe TRBD2 (5 bases). Germline V lookup: CDR1 SGHAT, CDR2 FQNNGV. The CDR3 is 15 residues long. Trimming removed 5 bases from V and 0 bases from J, with 12 bases in between. CDR3 bases: TGTGCCAGCAGCCCCCTCGAGCGGAGCACAGATACGCAGTATTTT. Amino acid sequence: CASSPLERSTDTQYF.

The rearrangement uses TRBV9 and TRBJ2-7, with 9 bases identical to TRBD2. The CDR3 runs 16 residues. V lost 5 bases to trimming and J lost 6 bases; unmatched junction nucleotides: 15. Germline CDR1 reads SGDLS; CDR2 reads YYNGEE. CDR3: CASSPTAGGPKSEQYF. CDR3 DNA: TGTGCCAGCAGTCCTACGGCGGGAGGGCCGAAATCCGAGCAGTACTTC.

This clone was found a few times. The V call is TRBV30, the J call TRBJ2-1; TRBD2 aligns across 12 bases. Germline loops: CDR1 GTSNPN, CDR2 SVGIG (reference sequence). This CDR3 is 15 amino acids long. V lost 2 bases and J lost 5; bases outside the gene matches: 4. The CDR3 nucleotides are TGTGCCTGGAGTTGGAGACTAGCGGGAGACAATGAGCAGTTCTTC. This translates into CAWSWRLAGDNEQFF.

With regard to this clone: Other nucleotide sequences in the sample specify the same CDR3. This chain links TRBV30 with TRBJ2-1, with 7 bases aligning to TRBD2. The CDR3 runs 15 residues. The germline CDR1 and CDR2 sequences are GTSNPN and SVGIG (reference sequence). With 0 bases clipped from V and 4 bases from J, the junction kept 6 bases outside the gene matches. The CDR3 bases are TGTGCCTGGAGTGTACTGGCGGGAGCATACAATGAGCAGTTCTTC. It is translated as CAWSVLAGAYNEQFF.

This clone has just a few counts. The rearrangement uses TRBV28 and TRBJ2-3, with D perhaps assigned TRBD1 or TRBD2 (7 bases each). Germline V gene lookup returns CDR1 MDHEN and CDR2 SYDVKM. The CDR3 runs to 14 residues. The CDR3 region is CASVQGGSTDTQYF. The CDR3 DNA is TGTGCGTCGGTCCAGGGGGGGAGCACAGATACGCAGTATTTT.

V is TRBV2 and J is TRBJ1-2; 9 nucleotides match TRBD1. The CDR3 totals 14 residues. Per the germline V gene, CDR1 is SNHLY and CDR2 is FYNNEI. The J segment lost 6 bases and the V segment lost 10 bases, leaving 12 bases of the junction unmatched. The CDR3 coding sequence is TGTGCCACCTCACTAATGGGACAGGGAGATGGCTACACCTTC. It yields the protein CATSLMGQGDGYTF.

In its sample, this clone was seen a few times. The V call is TRBV7-3, the J call TRBJ2-2; D not resolved. The CDR3 length is 15 residues. Germline V gives CDR1 SGHTA, CDR2 FQGTGA. Trimming took off 5 bases at V and 3 bases at J, with 13 bases between the two ends. The CDR3 region is CASSPSVLHTGELFF. The CDR3, as DNA: TGTGCCAGCAGCCCCTCGGTCTTACACACCGGGGAGCTGTTTTTT.

This clone has more than one count but fewer than ten. The rearrangement joins TRBV5-4 to TRBJ2-5; D is perhaps TRBD1 (5 bases). Germline V gives CDR1 SGHNT, CDR2 YYREEE (reference sequence). The length of the CDR3 is 12 residues. Trimming left V 4 bases short and J 9 bases short, with 13 bases between. The CDR3, as DNA: TGTGCCAGCAGCCCAAAGGGGCAGTCCCAGTACTTC. It specifies CASSPKGQSQYF. Full variable domain (missing parts from reference TRBV5-4 and TRBJ2-5): ETGVTQSPTHLIKTRGQQVTLRCSSQSGHNTVSWYQQALGQGPQFIFQYYREEENGRGNFPPRFSGLQFPNYSSELNVNALELDDSALYLCASSPKGQSQYFGPGTRLLVL.

This chain joins TRBV4-1 and TRBJ2-5; D is perhaps TRBD1 (6 bases). This CDR3 contains 12 residues. Germline CDR1 reads MGHRA; CDR2 reads YSYEKL. V lost 3 bases and J 4 bases, leaving 6 bases between the germline ends. This CDR3 reads CASSQTGETQYF. The DNA of the CDR3 is TGCGCCAGCAGCCAGACAGGAGAGACCCAGTACTTC.

The rearrangement joins TRBV10-2 to TRBJ1-5, with D perhaps matching TRBD1 (6 bases). Germline lookup yields CDR1 WSHSY and CDR2 SAAADI. The CDR3 is 15 amino acids. Trimming removed 5 bases at V and 3 bases at J, with 14 bases between. In DNA form, the CDR3 reads TGCGCCAGCAGTATAACAGGGAGCACCAATCAGCCCCAGCATTTT. Protein product: CASSITGSTNQPQHF.

The chain is built from TRBV30 and TRBJ1-2; 7 bases fit TRBD1. The CDR3 is 13 amino acids. The germline V gene encodes CDR1 GTSNPN and CDR2 SVGIG (reference sequence). V shed 7 bases, J shed 3 bases, and the junction held 8 bases outside the gene matches. The CDR3 DNA sequence: TGTGCCTACACGACAGGGAACGACTATGGCTACACCTTC. It encodes CAYTTGNDYGYTF.